Below, one TCR beta chain is given with its context. Its antigen is currently unknown. V was pared by 5 bases and J by 1 base, with 15 bases between. Germline V CDR1 and CDR2: MNHNS, SASEGT. This CDR3 has 15 amino acids. Some clones are missing from TCRdb's copy, which holds only in-frame ones; the method was immunoSEQ multiplex PCR. The sample has 130,000 or so clones, about 90% seen once. This sample is part of a study of T cells in localized non-small cell lung cancer. Study findings and constraints: An association was observed between higher blood T cell density and longer overall survival.

This chain joins TRBV6-1 and TRBJ2-7, with D possibly TRBD1 on 5 matching bases. Source: peripheral blood, taken before any cancer treatment. This sequence was found in an older female donor with stage I lung adenocarcinoma. Here the CDR3 reads CASSSSVRVSYEQYF. The CDR3 nucleotides read TGTGCCAGCAGTTCTTCCGTCAGGGTTTCCTACGAGCAGTACTTC.